This paragraph covers one TCR beta chain sequence. As yet, its antigen is unknown. A multiplex PCR was run with 60 Vbeta primers and 13 Jbeta primers. Per the authors' pipeline: Roughly 11 million shared chains were among the approximately 76 million unique TCR beta chains that a later analysis counted. Clones were read by immunoSEQ multiplex PCR, and TCRdb kept only the in-frame ones, dropping some. D and trimming were read from the DNA, whereas the V and J calls and clone size are those reported in that table. The repertoire consists of 60,000 to 85,000 clones, with about 67% occurring once and the leading ten covering approximately 10%. This sample was taken from a study of cytomegalovirus exposure and HLA in healthy donors. General observations from the study: Cytomegalovirus association was listed for roughly 160 TCR beta chains.

The V and J ends lost 0 bases and 7 bases, in that order; junction bases with no gene match: 9. Germline V lookup: CDR1 SGHNT, CDR2 YYREEE (reference sequence). The CDR3 covers 17 residues. Sequencing was performed on PBMCs. The gene calls are TRBV5-4 and TRBJ2-1; 11 nucleotides line up with TRBD2. The receptor was isolated from a human donor in good health. In DNA form, the CDR3 reads TGTGCCAGCAGCTTGGGAATAGCGGGAGGGTATGGGAATGAGCAGTTCTTC. The encoded protein is CASSLGIAGGYGNEQFF. The full variable domain, rest sourced from reference TRBV5-4 and TRBJ2-1, is ETGVTQSPTHLIKTRGQQVTLRCSSQSGHNTVSWYQQALGQGPQFIFQYYREEENGRGNFPPRFSGLQFPNYSSELNVNALELDDSALYLCASSLGIAGGYGNEQFFGPGTRLTVL.